These 5 T cell receptor beta chains share one sample of origin, sequenced in a study of blood T cells in healthy people across ages. A second PCR of 7 to 11 cycles used a sample-barcoded 5' primer and a J-beta primer mix. TCRdb processed the 5' RACE reads anew with MiXCR; each CDR3 protein has one entry. The sample holds 650,000 to 800,000 distinct CDR3 sequences; 44% are singletons and the top ten take nearly 20%. Sequencing was carried out using blood. These receptors all stem from a man aged 60 to 75 in good health.

The rearrangement links TRBV14 to TRBJ1-4; possible D gene TRBD1, 6 bases. The CDR3 has 17 amino acids. CDR1 and CDR2 (germline): SGHDN, FVKESK. V was cut by 1 base and J by 10 bases, with 22 bases left in between. CDR3 in DNA: TGTGCCAGCAGCCAAGCCCTCGCTACAGGGCAGGGAGGAAAACTGTTTTTT. Translating it yields CASSQALATGQGGKLFF.

A few counts support this clonotype. The chain recombines TRBV7-2 with TRBJ2-7, with a weak D call TRBD1 (6 bases). Germline CDR1 and CDR2: SGHTA and FQGNSA. The germline V and J ends were trimmed by 8 bases and 4 bases, with 12 bases remaining between them. The CDR3 is 12 amino acids. The CDR3 sequence: CASRQVGYEQYF. The DNA for the CDR3 is TGTGCCAGCCGACAGGTCGGTTACGAGCAGTACTTC.

Here the CDR3 DNA reads TGTGCCAGCAGCTGGGGGGGGCCAAAGGAGCAGTTCTTC. This gives the protein CASSWGGPKEQFF. The chain has TRBV7-2 and TRBJ2-1; D may be TRBD2 (7 bases). CDR1 SGHTA and CDR2 FQGNSA come from the germline V gene. The CDR3 contains 13 residues. V gave up 4 bases and J gave up 10 bases, with 14 bases separating them.

This clonotype appeared a few times. This rearrangement joins TRBV12-3 or TRBV12-4 to TRBJ2-4, with D perhaps given as TRBD1 or TRBD2 (8 bases each). The ends were cut back, 4 bases at V and 13 bases at J, with 17 bases in the middle. The CDR3 extends over 13 amino acids. This CDR3 is CASSWTGTREQYF. DNA of the CDR3: TGTGCCAGCAGTTGGACAGGGACTAGGGAGCAGTACTTC.

The chain joins TRBV19 to TRBJ2-7; tentatively, D is TRBD1 (6 bases). The germline CDR1 and CDR2 sequences are LNHDA and SQIVND (reference sequence). This CDR3 is built from 15 residues. Trimming shortened V by 5 bases and J by 3 bases, and 17 bases separated the two germline ends. The CDR3 coding sequence is TGTGCCAGTAGTCCCCGGGCAGGGGAGAACTACGAGCAGTACTTC. It yields the protein CASSPRAGENYEQYF.